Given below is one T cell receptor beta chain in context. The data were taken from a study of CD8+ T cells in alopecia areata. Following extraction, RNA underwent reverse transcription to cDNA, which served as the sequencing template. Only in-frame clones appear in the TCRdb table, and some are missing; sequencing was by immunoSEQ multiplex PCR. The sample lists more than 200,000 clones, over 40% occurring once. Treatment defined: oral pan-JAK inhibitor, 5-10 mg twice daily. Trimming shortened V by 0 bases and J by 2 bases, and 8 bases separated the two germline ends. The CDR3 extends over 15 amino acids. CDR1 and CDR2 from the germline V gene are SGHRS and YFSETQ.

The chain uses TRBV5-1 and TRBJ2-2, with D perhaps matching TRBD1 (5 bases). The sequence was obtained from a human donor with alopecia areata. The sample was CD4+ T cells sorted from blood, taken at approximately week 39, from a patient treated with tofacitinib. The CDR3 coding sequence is TGCGCCAGCAGCTTGGCCGGACACAACACCGGGGAGCTGTTTTTT. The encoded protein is CASSLAGHNTGELFF.